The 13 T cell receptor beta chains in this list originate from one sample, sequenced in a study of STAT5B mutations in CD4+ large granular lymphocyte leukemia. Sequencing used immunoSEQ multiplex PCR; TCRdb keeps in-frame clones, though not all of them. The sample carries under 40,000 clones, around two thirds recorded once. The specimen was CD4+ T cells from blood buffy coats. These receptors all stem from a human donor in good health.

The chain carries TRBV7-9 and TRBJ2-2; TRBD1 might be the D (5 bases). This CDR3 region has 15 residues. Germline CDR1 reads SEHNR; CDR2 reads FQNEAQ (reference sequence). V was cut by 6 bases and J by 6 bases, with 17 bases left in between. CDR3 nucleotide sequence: TGTGCCAGCAGTTCCAGGGAAGTCGGTTCCGGGGAGCTGTTTTTT. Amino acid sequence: CASSSREVGSGELFF.

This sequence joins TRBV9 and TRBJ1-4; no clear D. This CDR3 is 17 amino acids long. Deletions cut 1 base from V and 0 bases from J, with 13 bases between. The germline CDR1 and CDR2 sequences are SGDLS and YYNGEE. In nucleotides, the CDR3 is TGTGCCAGCAGCGTAAACCCCGGCGGTGCAACTAATGAAAAACTGTTTTTT. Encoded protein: CASSVNPGGATNEKLFF.

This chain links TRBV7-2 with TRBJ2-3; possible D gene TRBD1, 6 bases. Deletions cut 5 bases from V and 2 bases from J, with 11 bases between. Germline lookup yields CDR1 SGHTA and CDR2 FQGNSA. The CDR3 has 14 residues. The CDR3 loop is CASSQGTVTDTQYF. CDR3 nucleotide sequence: TGTGCCAGCAGCCAGGGGACGGTCACAGATACGCAGTATTTT.

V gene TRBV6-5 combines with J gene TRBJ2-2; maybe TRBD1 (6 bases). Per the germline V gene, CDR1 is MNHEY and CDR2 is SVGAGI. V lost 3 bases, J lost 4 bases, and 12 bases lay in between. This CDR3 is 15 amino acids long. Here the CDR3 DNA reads TGTGCCAGCAGTTATGGGGGCACGAGCACCGGGGAGCTGTTTTTT. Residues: CASSYGGTSTGELFF.

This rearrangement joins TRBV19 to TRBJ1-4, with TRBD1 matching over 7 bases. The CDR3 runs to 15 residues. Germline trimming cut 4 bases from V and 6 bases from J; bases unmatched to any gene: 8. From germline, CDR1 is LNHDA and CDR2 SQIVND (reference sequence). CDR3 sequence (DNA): TGTGCCAGTAGTACAGGGGGGGCTCAGGATGAAAAACTGTTTTTT. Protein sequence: CASSTGGAQDEKLFF. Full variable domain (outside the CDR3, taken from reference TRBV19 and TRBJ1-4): DGGITQSPKYLFRKEGQNVTLSCEQNLNHDAMYWYRQDPGQGLRLIYYSQIVNDFQKGDIAEGYSVSREKKESFPLTVTSAQKNPTAFYLCASSTGGAQDEKLFFGSGTQLSVL.

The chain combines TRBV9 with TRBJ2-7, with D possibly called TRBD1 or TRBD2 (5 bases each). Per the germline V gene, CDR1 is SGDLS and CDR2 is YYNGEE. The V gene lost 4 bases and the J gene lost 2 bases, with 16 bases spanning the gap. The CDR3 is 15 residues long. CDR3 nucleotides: TGTGCCAGCAGCTTAGAGAGGGGAGCTACCTACGAGCAGTACTTC. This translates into CASSLERGATYEQYF.

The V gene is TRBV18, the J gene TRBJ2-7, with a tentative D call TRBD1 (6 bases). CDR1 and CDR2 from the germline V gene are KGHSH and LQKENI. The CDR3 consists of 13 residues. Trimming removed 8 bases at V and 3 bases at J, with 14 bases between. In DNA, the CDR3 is TGTGCCAGCGGAATGGGGGCAGACTACGAGCAGTACTTC. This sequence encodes CASGMGADYEQYF. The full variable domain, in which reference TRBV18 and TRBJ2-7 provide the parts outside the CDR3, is NAGVMQNPRHLVRRRGQEARLRCSPMKGHSHVYWYRQLPEEGLKFMVYLQKENIIDESGMPKERFSAEFPKEGPSILRIQQVVRGDSAAYFCASGMGADYEQYFGPGTRLTVT.

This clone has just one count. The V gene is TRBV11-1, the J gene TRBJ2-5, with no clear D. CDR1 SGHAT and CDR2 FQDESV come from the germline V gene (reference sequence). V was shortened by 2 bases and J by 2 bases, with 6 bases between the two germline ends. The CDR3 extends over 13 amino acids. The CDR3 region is CASSLSAQETQYF. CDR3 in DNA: TGTGCCAGCAGCTTATCAGCTCAAGAGACCCAGTACTTC.

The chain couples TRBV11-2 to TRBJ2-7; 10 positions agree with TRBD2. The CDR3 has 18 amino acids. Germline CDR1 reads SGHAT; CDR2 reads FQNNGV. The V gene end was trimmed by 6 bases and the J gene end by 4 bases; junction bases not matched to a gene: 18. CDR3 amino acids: CASSRRGVAGGLGYEQYF. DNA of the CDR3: TGTGCCAGCAGTCGACGAGGGGTAGCGGGGGGACTAGGATACGAGCAGTACTTC.

CDR3 sequence: CASPTGGRGSGSGANVLTF. The CDR3 DNA follows: TGTGCCAGCCCAACGGGGGGCAGGGGGTCGGGCTCTGGGGCCAACGTCCTGACTTTC. V is TRBV21-1 and J is TRBJ2-6. TRBV21-1 is a listed pseudogene. The CDR3 length is 19 residues.

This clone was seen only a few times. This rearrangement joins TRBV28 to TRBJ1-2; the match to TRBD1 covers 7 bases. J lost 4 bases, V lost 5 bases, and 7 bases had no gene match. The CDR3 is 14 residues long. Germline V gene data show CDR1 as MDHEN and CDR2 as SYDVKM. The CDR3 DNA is TGTGCCAGCAGTAGAACCGGACAGGTCTATGGCTACACCTTC. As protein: CASSRTGQVYGYTF.

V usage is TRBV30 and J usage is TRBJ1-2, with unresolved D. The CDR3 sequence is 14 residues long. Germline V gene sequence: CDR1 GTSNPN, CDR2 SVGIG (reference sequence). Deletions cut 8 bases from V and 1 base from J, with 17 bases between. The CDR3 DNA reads TGTGCCCTGTCCCCAAAAGCGGTTAACTATGGCTACACCTTC. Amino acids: CALSPKAVNYGYTF.

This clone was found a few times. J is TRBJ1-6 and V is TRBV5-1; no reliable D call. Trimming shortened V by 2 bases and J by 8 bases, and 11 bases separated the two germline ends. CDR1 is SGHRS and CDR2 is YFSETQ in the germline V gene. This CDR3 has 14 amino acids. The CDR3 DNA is TGCGCCAGCAGCTTTCTTCGAGCCTATTCACCCCTCCACTTT. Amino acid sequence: CASSFLRAYSPLHF.